This T cell receptor (beta chain) was recorded in a study of blood T cell repertoires in COVID-19. Study summary: Acute and convalescent COVID-19 samples came from the United States, Italy and Spain.

TCRdb keeps only in-frame clones here, not all; method: immunoSEQ multiplex PCR. Of about 200,000 clones detected, about 84% appear once; the ten largest clones hold around 5.7%. This CDR3 comprises 16 residues. Germline V gene data show CDR1 as SGDLS and CDR2 as YYNGEE. Trimming cost V 0 bases and J 2 bases, with 13 bases left between them. Enrolled through a virtual design, the participants were between roughly 18 and 100 years of age and came from some 25 US areas. Clinical histories supplied by participants themselves formed the basis of cohort assignment. The gene calls are TRBV9 and TRBJ2-3; no firm D call. Sequenced: PBMCs or T cells enriched from blood (not recorded which). The clonotype originates from a man between 35 and 55 years old with acute COVID-19. The CDR3 reads CASSVEASVLTDTQYF. DNA of the CDR3: TGTGCCAGCAGCGTAGAGGCCAGCGTCCTCACAGATACGCAGTATTTT.